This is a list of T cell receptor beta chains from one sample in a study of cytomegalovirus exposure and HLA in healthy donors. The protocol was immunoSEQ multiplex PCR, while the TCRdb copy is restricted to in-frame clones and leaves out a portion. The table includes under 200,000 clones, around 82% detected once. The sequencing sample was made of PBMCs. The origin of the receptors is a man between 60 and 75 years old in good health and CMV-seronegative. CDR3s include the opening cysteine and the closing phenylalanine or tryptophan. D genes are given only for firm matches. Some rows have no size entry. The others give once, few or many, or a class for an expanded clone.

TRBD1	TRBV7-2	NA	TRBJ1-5	TGTGCCAGCAGCTTATATCAGGGGGGCAATCAGCCCCAGCATTTT	CASSLYQGGNQPQHF
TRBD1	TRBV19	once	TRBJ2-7	TGTGCCAGTAGTAGGGACAGGGGCTACGAGCAGTACTTC	CASSRDRGYEQYF
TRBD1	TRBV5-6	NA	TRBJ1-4	TGTGCCAGCAGCTTGTATCTTCGGGCAGGGGGGAATGAAAAACTGTTTTTT	CASSLYLRAGGNEKLFF
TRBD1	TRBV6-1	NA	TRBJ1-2	TGTGCCAGCAGTGATCCAGGGGGTGGCTACACCTTC	CASSDPGGGYTF
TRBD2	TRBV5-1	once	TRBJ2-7	TGCGCCAGCAGCATGGGACTAGGCACCTACGAGCAGTACTTC	CASSMGLGTYEQYF
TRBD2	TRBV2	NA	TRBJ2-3	TGTGCCAGCAGTGAAGCACCCAGCGGGAGCGGTACAGATACGCAGTATTTT	CASSEAPSGSGTDTQYF
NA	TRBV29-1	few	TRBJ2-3	TGCAGCGTCTCAGTGGGGGAGGCAGATACGCAGTATTTT	CSVSVGEADTQYF
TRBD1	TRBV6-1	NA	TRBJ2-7	TGTGCCAGCAGGGAGACAGGGCCCTACGAGCAGTACTTC	CASRETGPYEQYF
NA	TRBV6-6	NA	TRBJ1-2	TGTGCCAGCAGCCCAGGACGGGATGCGGGCTACACCTTC	CASSPGRDAGYTF
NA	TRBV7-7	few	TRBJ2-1	TGTGCTAGCAGCTTGGGGCAGATCAATGAGCAGTTCTTC	CASSLGQINEQFF
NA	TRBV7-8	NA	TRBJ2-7	TGTGCCAGCAGCCAAGGGGTCCGGGCCGCTGAGGAGCAGTACTTC	CASSQGVRAAEEQYF
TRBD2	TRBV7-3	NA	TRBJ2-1	TGTGCCAGCAGCTTGATGGGACTACAGTACAATGAGCAGTTCTTC	CASSLMGLQYNEQFF
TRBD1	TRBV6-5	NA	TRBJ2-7	TGTGCCAGCAGTTCCTCGGGACAGGGGCTGAGCGAGCAGTACTTC	CASSSSGQGLSEQYF
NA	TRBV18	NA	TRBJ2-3	TGTGCCAGCTCACCACCGCTAGCAGCAGATACGCAGTATTTT	CASSPPLAADTQYF
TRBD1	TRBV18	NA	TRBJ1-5	TGTGCCAGCTCACAAGGGACAGGGTTCAATCAGCCCCAGCATTTT	CASSQGTGFNQPQHF
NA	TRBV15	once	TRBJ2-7	TGTGCCACCAGCAGAGAAGGGGGAGGGGGGGCCTACGAGCAGTACTTC	CATSREGGGGAYEQYF
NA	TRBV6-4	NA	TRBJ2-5	TGTGCCAGCAGTGACACCCTAGGGGGGACCCAGTACTTC	CASSDTLGGTQYF
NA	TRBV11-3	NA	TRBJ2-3	TGTGCCAGCAGCTTTACGGCGACTAGCACAGATACGCAGTATTTT	CASSFTATSTDTQYF
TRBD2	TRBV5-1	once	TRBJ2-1	TGCGCCAGCAGCTTGTTCCGGGGGGGAGACAATGAGCAGTTCTTC	CASSLFRGGDNEQFF
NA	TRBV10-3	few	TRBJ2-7	TGTGCCATCAGTGATCTAGGGGGAGCATACGAGCAGTACTTC	CAISDLGGAYEQYF
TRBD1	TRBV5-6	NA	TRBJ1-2	TGTGCCAGCAGCACGGGGGGTCGACAGGGGGCGTGGGGCTACACCTTC	CASSTGGRQGAWGYTF
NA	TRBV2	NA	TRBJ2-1	TGTGCCAGCAGTGAAGCTAGCGCAGTCCCCGGTGAGCAGTTCTTC	CASSEASAVPGEQFF
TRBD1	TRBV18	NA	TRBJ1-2	TGTGCCAGCTCACCACGACAGGGAGGTTTGCGTGGCTACACCTTC	CASSPRQGGLRGYTF
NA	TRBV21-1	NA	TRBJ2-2	TGTGCCAGCAGCAATCGACTCCACAACACCGGGGAGCTGTTTTTT	CASSNRLHNTGELFF
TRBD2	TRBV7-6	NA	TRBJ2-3	TGTGCCAGCAGCCGGGCTGCGGGAGGAGGAGCCTACACAGATACGCAGTATTTT	CASSRAAGGGAYTDTQYF
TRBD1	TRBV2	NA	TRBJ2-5	TGTGCCAGCAGTGCGGGACAGGGCGTGAGAGAGACCCAGTACTTC	CASSAGQGVRETQYF
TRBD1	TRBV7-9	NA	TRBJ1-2	TGTGCCAGCAGTCATGGACGCGCAGGGACAGGGGGTGGCTACCCCTTC	CASSHGRAGTGGGYPF
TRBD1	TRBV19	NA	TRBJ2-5	TGTGCCAGTAGGGGACAGGGTAAGGAGACCCAGTACTTC	CASRGQGKETQYF
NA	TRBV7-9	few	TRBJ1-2	TGTGCCAGCAGCCTCACAGGGTTTGGGGCCAACTATGGCTACACCTTC	CASSLTGFGANYGYTF
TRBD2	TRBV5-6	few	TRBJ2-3	TGTGCCAGCAGCTTACTAGCGGGGGGTTACACAGATACGCAGTATTTT	CASSLLAGGYTDTQYF
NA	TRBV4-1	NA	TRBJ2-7	TGCGCCAGCAGCCAAGAGGAGGCCCTCTCCTACGAGCAGTACTTC	CASSQEEALSYEQYF
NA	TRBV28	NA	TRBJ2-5	TGTGCCAGCAGTTTAAATGCGGGCCAAGAGACCCAGTACTTC	CASSLNAGQETQYF
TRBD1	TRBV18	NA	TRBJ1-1	TGTGCCAGCTCACGGATTTCACAGGGGGCTCAGAACACTGAAGCTTTCTTT	CASSRISQGAQNTEAFF
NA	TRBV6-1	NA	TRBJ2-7	TGTGCCAGCAGCGAATCCTCTAGAGGCATAACCTCCTACGAGCAGTACTTC	CASSESSRGITSYEQYF
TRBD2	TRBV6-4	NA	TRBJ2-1	TGTGCCAGCAGTGATTCCGGGACTAGCGGGAGTAATGGGCAGTTCTTC	CASSDSGTSGSNGQFF
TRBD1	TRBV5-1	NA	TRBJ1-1	TGCGCCAGCAGCCCCGGACAGGGAAGGACTGAAGCTTTCTTT	CASSPGQGRTEAFF
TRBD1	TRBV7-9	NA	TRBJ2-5	TGTGCCAGCAGCTTAGGGGACAGCGAACAAGAGACCCAGTACTTC	CASSLGDSEQETQYF
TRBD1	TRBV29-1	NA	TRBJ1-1	TGCAGCGTTGGACTCTCGGGGACAGGGAACACTGAAGCTTTCTTT	CSVGLSGTGNTEAFF
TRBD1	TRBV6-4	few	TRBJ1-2	TGTGCCAGCAGTCCCCGACAGGGATCCTATGGCTACACCTTC	CASSPRQGSYGYTF
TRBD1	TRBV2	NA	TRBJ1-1	TGTGCCAGCACCCCGACAGGGTTTAACACTGAAGCTTTCTTT	CASTPTGFNTEAFF
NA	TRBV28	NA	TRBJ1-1	TGTGCCAGCAGTTTTCTAGCGGAAGCTTTCTTT	CASSFLAEAFF
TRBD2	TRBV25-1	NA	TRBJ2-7	TGTGCCAGCAGGGTGGGGGCGGGAGGCTCCTACGAGCAGTACTTC	CASRVGAGGSYEQYF
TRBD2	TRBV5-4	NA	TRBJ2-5	TGTGCCAGCAGCTTTACTAGCGGGAGTGAGACCCAGTACTTC	CASSFTSGSETQYF
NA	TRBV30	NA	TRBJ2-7	TGTGCCTGGTCGACAGGCTCCTACGAGCAGTACTTC	CAWSTGSYEQYF
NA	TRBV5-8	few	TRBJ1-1	TGTGCCAGCAGCCATGGACAGCCAAACACTGAAGCTTTCTTT	CASSHGQPNTEAFF